This TCR beta chain was recorded in a study of OX40 agonist ivuxolimab in advanced cancers. For context, the study as a whole: Ivuxolimab, which targeted the costimulatory receptor OX40 (CD134), was an agonistic, fully human IgG2 monoclonal antibody. Partial responses were achieved by three dose-escalation patients, of whom one had hepatocellular carcinoma and two had cutaneous melanoma. Peripheral TCRbeta sequencing was intended to test whether TCR sequence diversity was altered and clonal T-cell expansion was caused by ivuxolimab. Intravenous ivuxolimab was administered to patients every 2 weeks at six dose levels: 0.01, 0.1, 0.3, 1.5, 3 and 10 mg/kg. A male proportion of 75% to 85% and a mean age of about 60 years, ranging from roughly 23 to 90, were recorded for the dose-escalation cohort. Prior anti-PD-1, anti-PD-L1 or anti-CTLA-4 therapy was permitted, and checkpoint inhibitors had been received by about 37% of dose-escalation patients. The monotherapy dose-escalation portion (N of about 52 patients) of the phase I ivuxolimab trial is reported in the paper. Of the approximately 54 dose-escalation patients, hepatocellular carcinoma was present in around 19, melanoma in some 15, renal cell carcinoma in 9 and head and neck cancer in 9.

The paper as a whole reports these results and caveats: Antigen specificity was not determined for the clonally expanded peripheral T cells. In the 0.1-3.0 mg/kg groups, partial responders were among the patients with the lowest normalized peripheral clonal expansion, particularly in CD8+ T cells. Low levels of normalized T-cell clonal expansion were also seen in some patients who did not respond. After ivuxolimab, CD8+ T cells had more expanded clones than CD4+ T cells on average. At doses of 0.1 to 3.0 mg/kg, clonal expansion of both CD4+ and CD8+ T cells in blood was seen between baseline and week 6.

For this clone: Its antigen is not yet known. Base qualities were left out, and no much larger clone turns up one base away.

Genomic DNA was isolated from the sorted cells so that the TCRbeta CDR3 region could be sequenced. The immunoSEQ Assay was used for sequencing of TCRbeta CDR3 regions. The table was pulled from immuneACCESS by TCRdb, which kept in-frame rearrangements only. Such tables lose some clones; where checked, under half of the loss comes from unresolved V genes, and the rest has no known cause. The table for this sample lists tens of thousands of clones; approximately 89% of them were counted only once. The top ten clonotypes cover 1.1% of the sample. The trial excluded patients who had a history of autoimmune disease or were on systemic immunosuppression. Peripheral blood for TCR sequencing was collected from all dose cohorts at baseline, on cycle 4 day 1, and on cycle 7 day 1. Samples came from an open-label, multicenter, first-in-human phase I dose-escalation trial of ivuxolimab. Adults with locally advanced or metastatic melanoma, renal cell, hepatocellular, or head and neck squamous cell carcinoma were enrolled in the trial. CD4+ and CD8+ T cells were sorted separately from peripheral blood before TCR sequencing.

This TCR was sampled from an adult with an advanced solid tumor such as melanoma, head and neck, liver or kidney cancer. Specimen: CD4+ or CD8+ T cells sorted from blood, collected in a trial of the OX40 agonist ivuxolimab.

The nucleotide sequence is given as TGTGCCAGCAGAACCCCCAAGCGGGGTAGGAATGAGCAGTTCTTC. Protein translation: CASRTPKRGRNEQFF. The rearrangement combines TRBV11-2 with TRBJ2-1; the central 7 bases match TRBD2. Including cysteine and phenylalanine, the CDR3 has 15 amino acids. Of the read, only the CDR3 DNA is kept; its 45 bases are in frame from base 1. The CDR1 and CDR2 encoded by the germline V gene are SGHAT and FQNNGV. After removal of 6 bases from V and 7 bases from J, the junction retains 12 bases not matched to a gene. Supplemented by the reference TRBV11-2 and TRBJ2-1 proteins around the CDR3, the complete variable domain is EAGVAQSPRYKIIEKRQSVAFWCNPISGHATLYWYQQILGQGPKLLIQFQNNGVVDDSQLPKDRFSAERLKGVDSTLKIQPAKLEDSAVYLCASRTPKRGRNEQFFGPGTRLTVL.